The next 3 T cell receptor beta chains were all read from a single sample in a study of cytomegalovirus exposure and HLA in healthy donors. Clones were read by immunoSEQ multiplex PCR, and TCRdb kept only the in-frame ones, dropping some. This sample has about 340,000 clones, with about nine tenths found just once. Input material: PBMCs. All receptors come from a woman under 30 in good health and CMV-seronegative.

J is TRBJ1-5 and V is TRBV15; D remains unclear. The CDR3 contains 19 residues. Germline V gene sequence: CDR1 LNHNV, CDR2 YYDKDF (reference sequence). V dropped 0 bases and J dropped 3 bases, with 21 bases sitting between them. CDR3 in DNA: TGTGCCACCAGCAGAGACCGTTTATTTGTGCAGAACCTCAATCAGCCCCAGCATTTT. It is translated as CATSRDRLFVQNLNQPQHF. Combining the CDR3 with reference TRBV15 and TRBJ1-5 gives the whole variable domain DAMVIQNPRYQVTQFGKPVTLSCSQTLNHNVMYWYQQKSSQAPKLLFHYYDKDFNNEADTPDNFQSRRPNTSFCFLDIRSPGLGDTAMYLCATSRDRLFVQNLNQPQHFGDGTRLSIL.

The CDR3 sequence: CASSEQGADTEAFF. The DNA for the CDR3 is TGTGCCAGCAGTGAACAGGGCGCTGACACTGAAGCTTTCTTT. V gene TRBV2 combines with J gene TRBJ1-1; D perhaps matches TRBD1 (5 bases). The CDR3 has 14 amino acids. The V gene's germline CDR1 is SNHLY and CDR2 FYNNEI. The V and J ends lost 2 bases and 3 bases respectively, with 10 bases between them.

In the case of this clone: This specimen includes other DNA sequences encoding the same CDR3. The chain joins TRBV9 to TRBJ2-3; no clear D. Trimming took off 0 bases at V and 0 bases at J, with 8 bases between the two ends. The V gene's germline CDR1 is SGDLS and CDR2 YYNGEE. This CDR3 is built from 15 residues. CDR3 coding DNA: TGTGCCAGCAGCGTAGGAGGCGCGAGCACAGATACGCAGTATTTT. Protein sequence: CASSVGGASTDTQYF.